The 9 T cell receptor beta chains listed next were all sequenced from one sample in a study of T cells in narcolepsy (dated by TCRdb to 2017 to 2018). The receptor library was made with the immunoSEQ multiplex PCR assay. TCRdb provides this immuneACCESS table in a form limited to in-frame rearrangements. Some clones are lacking; in checked studies, under half of them reflect an unresolved V gene, and why the rest are absent is not known. This sample lists some 34,000 clones; almost 90% were detected once. The top ten constitute under 1.5% of the sample. The material sequenced was CD45RA- memory CD4+ T cells from PBMCs. This sample's cell subset or site label indicates: memory T cells sorted ex vivo from peripheral blood. These receptors all come from a human donor with narcolepsy.

V and J are TRBV2 and TRBJ2-6; D assignment may be TRBD1 or TRBD2 (5 bases each). The CDR3 sequence is 15 residues long. V was cut by 7 bases and J by 3 bases, with 13 bases left in between. Germline V gene lookup returns CDR1 SNHLY and CDR2 FYNNEI. The CDR3 protein is CASTSGAGGANVLTF. CDR3 in DNA: TGTGCCAGCACTTCCGGGGCTGGTGGGGCCAACGTCCTGACTTTC.

The chain couples TRBV30 to TRBJ1-4; possibly TRBD1 for D (6 bases). Germline values: CDR1 GTSNPN, CDR2 SVGIG (reference sequence). V was pared by 5 bases and J by 10 bases, with 23 bases between. CDR3 length: 15 residues. The CDR3 spells CAWASRGPTQLKLFF. The DNA for the CDR3 is TGTGCCTGGGCCTCGCGGGGGCCGACACAGTTAAAACTGTTTTTT.

This CDR3 reads CATPPGQGGSGELFF. The CDR3 nucleotides are TGTGCCACTCCCCCCGGACAGGGTGGCTCCGGGGAGCTGTTTTTT. This rearrangement joins TRBV19 to TRBJ2-2; TRBD1 aligns across 8 bases. The CDR3 has 15 residues. J lost 6 bases, V lost 10 bases, and 13 bases had no gene match. Germline V gives CDR1 LNHDA, CDR2 SQIVND (reference sequence).

The genes are TRBV12-1 and TRBJ1-2; the DNA was not compared with TRBD1, the D call given in the table. TRBV12-1 is a pseudogene locus. The CDR3 sequence is 16 residues long. The CDR3 coding sequence is TGTGCCAGCAGCCCCCCACAGGGCTATCTATTCGTTTGCTACACCTTC. As protein: CASSPPQGYLFVCYTF.

This clone was observed a single time. This chain uses TRBV6-1 with TRBJ2-2, with 7 bases identical to TRBD1. Germline values: CDR1 MNHNS, CDR2 SASEGT. The V and J ends lost 8 bases and 5 bases, in that order; junction bases with no gene match: 5. The CDR3 is made up of 13 amino acids. The CDR3 DNA is TGTGCCAGCTCTAACAGGGGAACCGGGGAGCTGTTTTTT. The encoded protein is CASSNRGTGELFF.

This clone has only one observation. V gene TRBV27 combines with J gene TRBJ2-5, with TRBD2 matching over 10 bases. The V segment lost 5 bases and the J segment 5 bases; nucleotides outside the gene matches: 14. Germline loops: CDR1 MNHEY, CDR2 SMNVEV (reference sequence). CDR3 length equals 17 residues. This CDR3 reads CASSAGSHSGGRETQYF. The CDR3 coding sequence is TGTGCCAGCAGTGCCGGTTCCCATAGCGGGGGGCGTGAGACCCAGTACTTC.

The sample holds a few counts of this clone. The chain combines TRBV5-1 with TRBJ1-2, with a possible D match to TRBD1 (6 bases). Trimming removed 3 bases at V and 7 bases at J, with 16 bases between. CDR3 length: 14 residues. CDR1 SGHRS and CDR2 YFSETQ come from the germline V gene. For the CDR3, the DNA is TGCGCCAGCAGCTCGACGGGGGGGCAATCTGGCTACACCTTC. It codes for CASSSTGGQSGYTF.

The rearrangement joins TRBV7-2 to TRBJ2-7; D remains ambiguous. The V gene's germline CDR1 is SGHTA and CDR2 FQGNSA. Trimming stripped 5 bases from V and 2 bases from J, with 10 bases between. The CDR3 runs 13 residues. CDR3 nucleotide sequence: TGTGCCAGCAGCGGACGGATCACCTACGAGCAGTACTTC. It codes for CASSGRITYEQYF. The complete variable domain, with remaining parts taken from reference TRBV7-2 and TRBJ2-7, reads GAGVSQSPSNKVTEKGKDVELRCDPISGHTALYWYRQSLGQGLEFLIYFQGNSAPDKSGLPSDRFSAERTGGSVSTLTIQRTQQEDSAVYLCASSGRITYEQYFGPGTRLTVT.

The rearrangement links TRBV27 to TRBJ1-6; TRBD1 is a possible D gene (5 bases). The CDR3 is 17 residues long. Germline V gives CDR1 MNHEY, CDR2 SMNVEV (reference sequence). Trimming took off 3 bases at V and 10 bases at J, with 22 bases between the two ends. CDR3 residues: CASSFILRGAKGSPLHF. Here the CDR3 DNA reads TGTGCCAGCAGTTTTATCTTGAGGGGCGCGAAGGGGTCACCCCTCCACTTT.